The 27 T cell receptor beta chains below come from one sample, sequenced in a study of blood T cells in healthy people across ages. A sample-barcoded 5' primer and a J-beta primer mix were used in a second PCR of about 6 to 11 cycles. From the 5' RACE reads, TCRdb called clonotypes with MiXCR, one entry per CDR3 protein. Counted here are about 800,000 distinct CDR3 sequences, less than 60% occurring once; the ten biggest clones make up less than 20%. Sequenced: blood. Every receptor here comes from an elderly man in good health.

This clonotype occurred a few times. V gene TRBV7-8 combines with J gene TRBJ2-1; 12 bases agree with TRBD2. Germline V gene lookup returns CDR1 SGHVS and CDR2 FQNEAQ. The CDR3 is made up of 19 amino acids. The V and J ends lost 4 bases and 9 bases, in that order; junction bases with no gene match: 19. CDR3 amino acids: CASSSLELAGGPWSPEQFF. CDR3 DNA: TGTGCCAGCAGCTCTCTGGAGCTAGCGGGAGGGCCATGGAGTCCTGAGCAGTTCTTC.

V gene TRBV4-2 combines with J gene TRBJ2-7; no clear D. The CDR3 covers 15 residues. Germline V gene data show CDR1 as LGHNA and CDR2 as YNFKEQ. V was cut by 0 bases and J by 4 bases, with 13 bases left in between. This CDR3 is CASSQDVGTRYEQYF. In DNA, the CDR3 is TGTGCCAGCAGCCAAGATGTAGGCACCCGGTACGAGCAGTACTTC.

In regard to this clonotype: A much larger clone differs by one base, so this may be a read error. The J gene is TRBJ2-1, the V gene TRBV4-2; D uncertain. This CDR3 is 14 amino acids long. Germline-derived CDR1 and CDR2 are LGHNA and YNFKEQ. With 0 bases removed from V and 9 bases from J, the gap between germline ends came to 12 bases. For the CDR3, the DNA is TGTGCCAGCAGCCAAGACAGGTATAACACTGAGCAGTTCTTC. Its translation is CASSQDRYNTEQFF.

V gene TRBV18 combines with J gene TRBJ2-7; TRBD1 is a possible D gene (7 bases). The CDR3 totals 15 residues. The V end was cut by 3 bases, the J end by 2 bases, with 14 bases between. From germline, CDR1 is KGHSH and CDR2 LQKENI. CDR3 region: CASSPWAGGTYEQYF. CDR3 DNA: TGTGCCAGCTCACCTTGGGCAGGGGGGACCTACGAGCAGTACTTC. Full variable domain (missing parts from reference TRBV18 and TRBJ2-7): NAGVMQNPRHLVRRRGQEARLRCSPMKGHSHVYWYRQLPEEGLKFMVYLQKENIIDESGMPKERFSAEFPKEGPSILRIQQVVRGDSAAYFCASSPWAGGTYEQYFGPGTRLTVT.

This clonotype appeared a few times. The chain combines TRBV4-3 with TRBJ2-3, with 8 bases aligning to TRBD2. The V and J ends lost 4 bases and 1 base, in that order; junction bases with no gene match: 4. Germline V gene lookup returns CDR1 LGHNA and CDR2 YSLEER. This CDR3 contains 15 residues. The CDR3 coding sequence is TGCGCCAGCAGCCTTAGCGGGACCCGCACAGATACGCAGTATTTT. Amino acids: CASSLSGTRTDTQYF.

The chain combines TRBV28 with TRBJ2-6; the D gene is possibly TRBD1 (6 bases). CDR3 length: 16 residues. V gave up 6 bases and J gave up 0 bases, with 12 bases separating them. CDR1 and CDR2 from the germline V gene are MDHEN and SYDVKM. CDR3 DNA: TGTGCCAGCAGCGGATTACAGGGCTCTGGGGCCAACGTCCTGACTTTC. Amino acids: CASSGLQGSGANVLTF.

This clonotype appeared many times. The chain combines TRBV25-1 with TRBJ1-5; no clear D gene. This CDR3 is 14 amino acids long. Germline loops: CDR1 MGHDK, CDR2 SYGVNS. Between the trimmed V and J ends, which lost 4 bases and 6 bases, there was a span of 13 bases. The CDR3 is CASSGLSDGQPQHF. The CDR3 region has the DNA TGTGCCAGCAGTGGGCTAAGCGACGGTCAGCCCCAGCATTTT. The entire variable domain, with the rest obtained from reference TRBV25-1 and TRBJ1-5, is as follows: EADIYQTPRYLVIGTGKKITLECSQTMGHDKMYWYQQDPGMELHLIHYSYGVNSTEKGDLSSESTVSRIRTEHFPLTLESARPSHTSQYLCASSGLSDGQPQHFGDGTRLSIL.

The rearrangement links TRBV5-1 to TRBJ1-5; D unresolved. The CDR3 is made up of 15 amino acids. Germline loops: CDR1 SGHRS, CDR2 YFSETQ. Trimming shortened V by 0 bases and J by 4 bases, and 11 bases separated the two germline ends. CDR3 DNA: TGCGCCAGCAGCTTGGAACCCTTGGGGAATCAGCCCCAGCATTTT. It encodes CASSLEPLGNQPQHF. The full variable domain, its missing parts supplied by reference TRBV5-1 and TRBJ1-5, is KAGVTQTPRYLIKTRGQQVTLSCSPISGHRSVSWYQQTPGQGLQFLFEYFSETQRNKGNFPGRFSGRQFSNSRSEMNVSTLELGDSALYLCASSLEPLGNQPQHFGDGTRLSIL.

This clonotype was detected a few times. This chain uses TRBV4-2 with TRBJ1-2, with D hard to call. CDR1 is LGHNA and CDR2 is YNFKEQ in the germline V gene. V was clipped by 1 base and J by 0 bases, with 9 bases between them. CDR3 length: 15 amino acids. The CDR3 bases are TGTGCCAGCAGCCAAGTCGTAGGGACTAACTATGGCTACACCTTC. As protein: CASSQVVGTNYGYTF.

This clonotype turned up a few times. The chain links TRBV7-2 to TRBJ2-2; possibly TRBD1 for D (6 bases). Trimming pared 5 bases from V and 4 bases from J, leaving 11 bases between. Per germline, CDR1 SGHTA and CDR2 FQGNSA. This CDR3 contains 14 residues. The CDR3 DNA reads as TGTGCCAGCAGCCCGGACAGACTCACCGGGGAGCTGTTTTTT. Protein sequence: CASSPDRLTGELFF.

This clonotype was counted a few times. The rearrangement uses TRBV5-1 and TRBJ2-3, with a possible D match to TRBD1 (6 bases). CDR1 and CDR2 from the germline V gene are SGHRS and YFSETQ. V dropped 4 bases and J dropped 4 bases, with 10 bases sitting between them. CDR3 length: 13 amino acids. The CDR3 nucleotides read TGCGCCAGCAGCGGCGGACAGTCAGATACGCAGTATTTT. Amino acid sequence: CASSGGQSDTQYF.

This rearrangement joins TRBV5-1 to TRBJ2-3, with TRBD1 matching 7 bases. V was clipped by 4 bases and J by 4 bases; unmatched bases: 12. Germline CDR1 SGHRS, CDR2 YFSETQ. This CDR3 is built from 16 residues. The CDR3 region has the DNA TGCGCCAGCAGCGGCAACAGGGGTCCCGGCGCAGATACGCAGTATTTT. This encodes CASSGNRGPGADTQYF. Full variable domain (missing parts from reference TRBV5-1 and TRBJ2-3): KAGVTQTPRYLIKTRGQQVTLSCSPISGHRSVSWYQQTPGQGLQFLFEYFSETQRNKGNFPGRFSGRQFSNSRSEMNVSTLELGDSALYLCASSGNRGPGADTQYFGPGTRLTVL.

About this clonotype itself: A read error may produce the germline difference seen at one junction end. The rearrangement joins TRBV6-6 to TRBJ2-1; no definite D call. CDR1 and CDR2 (germline): MNHNY, SVGAGI (reference sequence). This CDR3 comprises 12 residues. CDR3 sequence (DNA): TGTGCCGGCAGTTACTCCGGCGTTGAGCAGTTCTTC. It is translated as CAGSYSGVEQFF.

The chain recombines TRBV20-1 with TRBJ1-6; 10 bases map to TRBD1. The germline V gene has CDR1 DFQATT and CDR2 SNEGSKA (reference sequence). The CDR3 is 15 amino acids. Unmatched junction bases numbered 7, after V lost 2 bases and J lost 9 bases. CDR3 in amino acids: CSARSTGGMVSPLHF. The CDR3 DNA follows: TGCAGTGCTAGATCGACAGGGGGCATGGTTTCACCCCTCCACTTT.

The chain carries TRBV14 and TRBJ1-6; D may be TRBD1 (5 bases). The CDR3 is 15 amino acids. Looked up from germline, CDR1 is SGHDN and CDR2 is FVKESK. Trimming took off 2 bases at V and 5 bases at J, with 10 bases between the two ends. The CDR3 DNA reads TGTGCCAGCAGCCAATTGGGGGGAGATAATTCACCCCTCCACTTT. Protein sequence: CASSQLGGDNSPLHF.

This sequence joins TRBV27 and TRBJ2-1, with 7 bases matching TRBD2. CDR1 and CDR2 (germline): MNHEY, SMNVEV (reference sequence). CDR3 length: 16 amino acids. With V trimmed by 3 bases and J by 0 bases, 5 bases remained unmatched. In DNA form, the CDR3 reads TGTGCCAGCAGTTTCAGCGGGACGACCTCCTACAATGAGCAGTTCTTC. Its translation is CASSFSGTTSYNEQFF.

The sample holds a few counts of this clonotype. The rearrangement joins TRBV29-1 to TRBJ1-2; tentative D call: TRBD1 (6 bases). Trimming cost V 2 bases and J 7 bases, with 11 bases left between them. This CDR3 is 12 amino acids long. In germline, CDR1 is SQVTM, CDR2 ANQGSEA. The CDR3 sequence: CSVENTGFGYTF. CDR3 bases: TGCAGCGTTGAAAACACAGGGTTTGGCTACACCTTC.

The chain couples TRBV10-3 to TRBJ1-2, with D perhaps matching TRBD1 (5 bases). The CDR3 is 16 residues long. Between the trimmed V and J ends, which lost 0 bases and 0 bases, there was a span of 11 bases. Germline V gene data show CDR1 as ENHRY and CDR2 as SYGVKD. The chain's CDR3 is CAISESAGPSNYGYTF. The CDR3 DNA follows: TGTGCCATCAGTGAGTCTGCGGGGCCCTCTAACTATGGCTACACCTTC.

The rearrangement uses TRBV9 and TRBJ2-1; D unclear. V lost 2 bases, J lost 8 bases, and 20 bases lay in between. The CDR3 runs 16 residues. The germline V gene has CDR1 SGDLS and CDR2 YYNGEE. CDR3 nucleotides: TGTGCCAGCAGCGTTACCGTCTCGACCCTACGGGATGAGCAGTTCTTC. This sequence encodes CASSVTVSTLRDEQFF.

To note about this clonotype: It may be a read error: a sequence one base away is much more abundant. This chain joins TRBV10-3 and TRBJ2-5; either TRBD1 or TRBD2 may fit D (5 bases each). The CDR3 contains 15 residues. CDR1 and CDR2 (germline): ENHRY, SYGVKD. V was trimmed by 2 bases and J by 11 bases, leaving 21 bases between them. The CDR3 bases are TGTGCCATCAGTGAGGGGGACCCCGTCGCCTACGGGCAGTACTTC. This gives the protein CAISEGDPVAYGQYF.

The gene calls are TRBV20-1 and TRBJ2-7; D might be TRBD2 (5 bases). This CDR3 has 15 amino acids. V was pared by 0 bases and J by 3 bases, with 15 bases between. Germline V gives CDR1 DFQATT, CDR2 SNEGSKA (reference sequence). CDR3 loop: CSARDRERSRYEQYF. DNA for the CDR3: TGCAGTGCTAGAGATAGGGAGCGATCCCGCTACGAGCAGTACTTC.

This chain links TRBV5-1 with TRBJ1-1; D might be TRBD1 (6 bases). Germline V gene lookup returns CDR1 SGHRS and CDR2 YFSETQ. This CDR3 has 13 residues. V lost 6 bases to trimming and J lost 4 bases, with 13 bases between them. The DNA for the CDR3 is TGCGCCAGCAAGTCAGGGACAAGCACTGAAGCTTTCTTT. It is translated as CASKSGTSTEAFF.

This clonotype was detected only a few times. The rearrangement joins TRBV7-9 to TRBJ2-6; D unresolved. Germline V CDR1 and CDR2: SEHNR, FQNEAQ (reference sequence). Trimming cost V 4 bases and J 6 bases, with 7 bases left between them. This CDR3 has 13 amino acids. The CDR3 nucleotides are TGTGCCAGCAGCTCCCCCTCGGCCAACGTCCTGACTTTC. It translates to CASSSPSANVLTF.

V is TRBV7-2 and J is TRBJ2-3, with D tentatively TRBD2 (6 bases). Germline assignment: CDR1 SGHTA and CDR2 FQGNSA. The CDR3 extends over 17 amino acids. Trimming left V 6 bases short and J 4 bases short, with 23 bases between. CDR3 nucleotides: TGTGCCAGCAGGCAGAGATCAGGAGGGCTTCCCGCAGATACGCAGTATTTT. This sequence encodes CASRQRSGGLPADTQYF. The full variable domain, completed using reference TRBV7-2 and TRBJ2-3, is GAGVSQSPSNKVTEKGKDVELRCDPISGHTALYWYRQSLGQGLEFLIYFQGNSAPDKSGLPSDRFSAERTGGSVSTLTIQRTQQEDSAVYLCASRQRSGGLPADTQYFGPGTRLTVL.

CDR3 in amino acids: CASAPSGWETQYF. The CDR3 DNA reads TGTGCCAGCGCTCCTAGCGGTTGGGAGACCCAGTACTTC. This rearrangement joins TRBV12-3 or TRBV12-4 to TRBJ2-5, with 7 nucleotides matching TRBD2. J lost 5 bases, V lost 8 bases, and 8 bases had no gene match. CDR3 length: 13 residues.

The chain uses TRBV10-3 and TRBJ2-7; possibly TRBD2 for D (5 bases). V was pared by 6 bases and J by 4 bases, with 7 bases between. The CDR3 runs 11 residues. Per the germline V gene, CDR1 is ENHRY and CDR2 is SYGVKD. CDR3 protein: CAIREEYEQYF. CDR3 DNA: TGTGCCATCAGGGAGGAGTACGAGCAGTACTTC.

The chain employs TRBV6-2 or TRBV6-3 and TRBJ2-1; TRBD2 aligns across 12 bases. The CDR3 extends over 15 amino acids. V gave up 5 bases and J gave up 8 bases; unmatched junction bases: 7. Germline CDR1 is MNHEY and CDR2 is SVGEGT. As DNA, the CDR3 is TGTGCCAGCAGTAGGACTAGCGGGATTGTAGATGAGCAGTTCTTC. Translated: CASSRTSGIVDEQFF.